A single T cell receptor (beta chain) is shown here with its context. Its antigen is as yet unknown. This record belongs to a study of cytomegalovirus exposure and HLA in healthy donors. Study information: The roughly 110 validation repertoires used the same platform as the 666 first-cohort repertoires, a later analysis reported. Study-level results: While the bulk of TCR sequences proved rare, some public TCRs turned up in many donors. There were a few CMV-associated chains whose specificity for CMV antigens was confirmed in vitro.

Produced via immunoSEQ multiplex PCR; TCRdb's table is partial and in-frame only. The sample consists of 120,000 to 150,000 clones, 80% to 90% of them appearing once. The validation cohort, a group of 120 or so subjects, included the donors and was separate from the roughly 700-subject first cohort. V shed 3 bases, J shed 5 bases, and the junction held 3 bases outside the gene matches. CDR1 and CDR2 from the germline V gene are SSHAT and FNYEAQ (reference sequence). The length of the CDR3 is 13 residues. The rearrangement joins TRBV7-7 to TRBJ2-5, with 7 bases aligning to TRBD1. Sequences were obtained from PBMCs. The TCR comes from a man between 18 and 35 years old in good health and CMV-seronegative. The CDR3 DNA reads TGTGCCAGCAGCTTGAGGGGGCAGGAGACCCAGTACTTC. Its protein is CASSLRGQETQYF.